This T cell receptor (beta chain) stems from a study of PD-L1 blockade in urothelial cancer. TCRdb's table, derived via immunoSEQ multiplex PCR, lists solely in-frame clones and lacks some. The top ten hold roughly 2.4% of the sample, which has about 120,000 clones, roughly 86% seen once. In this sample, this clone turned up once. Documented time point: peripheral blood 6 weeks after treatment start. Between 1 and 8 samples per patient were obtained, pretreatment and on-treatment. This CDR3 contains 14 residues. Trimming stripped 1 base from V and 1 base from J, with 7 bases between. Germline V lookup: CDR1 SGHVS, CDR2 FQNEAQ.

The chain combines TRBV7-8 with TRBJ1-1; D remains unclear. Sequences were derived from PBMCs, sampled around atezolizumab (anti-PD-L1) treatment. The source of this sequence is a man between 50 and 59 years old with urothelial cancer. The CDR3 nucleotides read TGTGCCAGCAGCTTAGGCGGAGGGAACACTGAAGCTTTCTTT. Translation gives CASSLGGGNTEAFF.